This T cell receptor (beta chain) was recovered during a study of blood T cell repertoires in COVID-19. Study context: From T cells, B-cell-depleted T cells, or PBMCs came the material, which was cDNA or gDNA.

The CDR3 has 15 amino acids. Germline loops: CDR1 SGHDT, CDR2 YYEEEE. V gave up 4 bases and J gave up 4 bases; unmatched junction bases: 7. As handled by the study authors: Amplification with reference gene primers provided the estimates of nucleated cell counts. Here immunoSEQ multiplex PCR was the method, and the copy in TCRdb shows in-frame clones only, minus some. The V and J calls and clone size are taken from that table; D and trimming were inferred from the DNA. This repertoire shows about 270,000 clones, 86% found once; its top ten account for around 2.4%. Everyone who took part was about 18 to 90 years old, and they came from 20 to 25 US areas. Participants' reported clinical history set cohort assignment.

The chain employs TRBV5-6 and TRBJ1-2; 10 nucleotides line up with TRBD1. Sequenced input: PBMCs or T cells enriched from blood (not recorded which). The source is a woman aged 18-29 years who had recovered from COVID-19. CDR3 residues: CASSRDRGVGYGYTF. Here the CDR3 DNA reads TGTGCCAGCAGCCGGGACAGGGGTGTGGGCTATGGCTACACCTTC.